This TCR beta chain was sequenced in a study of cytomegalovirus exposure and HLA in healthy donors. The PCR employed 60 Vbeta primers together with 13 Jbeta primers. Repertoires were generated with immunoSEQ multiplex PCR, while TCRdb's copy carries only in-frame clones and drops some. The table lists around 130,000 clones, about three fifths of them singletons. A word on this clone: Its cognate antigen is unknown.

The V end lost 1 base, the J end lost 10 bases, and 17 bases lay between the germline ends. The CDR3 extends over 15 amino acids. The V gene's germline CDR1 is SGHTA and CDR2 FQGNSA. Overall study results and limits: Common viral pathogens seemed, in a later analysis, to connect with several of the most significant clusters. Listed as cytomegalovirus-associated were more than 150 TCR beta chains.

The sample comprised PBMCs. The clonotype originates from a woman between 40 and 55 years old in good health and CMV-seropositive. The V call is TRBV7-2, the J call TRBJ2-1; D is ambiguous. Here the CDR3 reads CASSLGERPQGEQFF. DNA of the CDR3: TGTGCCAGCAGCTTAGGTGAGCGCCCCCAAGGAGAGCAGTTCTTC.